Each of the 8 T cell receptor beta chains below was sequenced from the same sample in a study of blood T cell repertoires in COVID-19. Method: immunoSEQ multiplex PCR; TCRdb's copy keeps in-frame clones and lacks some. Among about 350,000 clones listed, about 87% were seen once. Sequenced sample: peripheral blood. The receptors come from a man under 40 with COVID-19, enrolled during active disease.

The chain employs TRBV18 and TRBJ1-1, with D possibly being TRBD1 (5 bases). V lost 2 bases and J lost 3, with 16 bases in between. Germline CDR1 is KGHSH and CDR2 is LQKENI. The CDR3 is 16 amino acids. In nucleotides, the CDR3 is TGTGCCAGCTCACCATCCATGGGGCTGAGTGACACTGAAGCTTTCTTT. This translates into CASSPSMGLSDTEAFF. The whole variable domain, filled in from reference TRBV18 and TRBJ1-1, reads NAGVMQNPRHLVRRRGQEARLRCSPMKGHSHVYWYRQLPEEGLKFMVYLQKENIIDESGMPKERFSAEFPKEGPSILRIQQVVRGDSAAYFCASSPSMGLSDTEAFFGQGTRLTVV.

The DNA of the CDR3 is TGTGCCAGCAGGCGTACAGGGGGCAATCAGCCCCAGCATTTT. Translated, it gives CASRRTGGNQPQHF. The rearrangement links TRBV6-5 to TRBJ1-5; 7 nucleotides agree with TRBD1. The V segment lost 6 bases and the J segment 2 bases; nucleotides outside the gene matches: 4. There are 14 residues in the CDR3. Germline-derived CDR1 and CDR2 are MNHEY and SVGAGI.

The chain is built from TRBV7-2 and TRBJ2-2; 7 bases match TRBD1. V gave up 7 bases and J gave up 4 bases; unmatched junction bases: 9. This CDR3 contains 15 residues. CDR1 is SGHTA and CDR2 is FQGNSA in the germline V gene. The CDR3 loop reads CASIADRASTGELFF. In DNA, the CDR3 is TGTGCCAGCATCGCCGACAGGGCAAGCACCGGGGAGCTGTTTTTT.

The table lists this clone with a few counts. The rearrangement joins TRBV5-1 to TRBJ1-4; TRBD1 matches 9 bases. Germline trimming cut 4 bases from V and 11 bases from J; bases unmatched to any gene: 9. Germline V gene sequence: CDR1 SGHRS, CDR2 YFSETQ. CDR3 length: 14 amino acids. CDR3 amino acids: CASSVRTGEEKLFF. The CDR3 DNA reads TGCGCCAGCAGCGTGAGGACAGGGGAGGAGAAACTGTTTTTT.

This sequence joins TRBV9 and TRBJ2-7; 9 bases fit TRBD2. This CDR3 spans 16 amino acids. The germline CDR1 and CDR2 sequences are SGDLS and YYNGEE. With V trimmed by 0 bases and J by 6 bases, 10 bases remained unmatched. Written as DNA, the CDR3 is TGTGCCAGCAGCGTAGGGTTCGGCGGGAGGGCCGGCGAGCAGTACTTC. Protein: CASSVGFGGRAGEQYF.

This clone was recorded only once. V and J are TRBV7-2 and TRBJ2-7; D is possibly TRBD2 (6 bases). CDR3 length equals 13 residues. From germline, CDR1 is SGHTA and CDR2 FQGNSA. V was trimmed by 2 bases and J by 2 bases, leaving 7 bases between them. CDR3 sequence: CASSLWGAYEQYF. CDR3 nucleotides: TGTGCCAGCAGCTTATGGGGGGCCTACGAGCAGTACTTC.

The chain couples TRBV6-5 to TRBJ1-1, with 7 bases lining up with TRBD1. The ends lost 7 bases at V and 6 bases at J; junction bases unmatched: 5. The CDR3 covers 12 residues. Germline V gives CDR1 MNHEY, CDR2 SVGAGI. The CDR3 bases are TGTGCCAGCAATCAACAGGGGCCTGAAGCTTTCTTT. Amino acid sequence: CASNQQGPEAFF.

The J gene is TRBJ2-3, the V gene TRBV2; 10 bases fit TRBD2. J was trimmed by 2 bases and V by 7 bases; bases with no gene match: 6. CDR3 size: 15 residues. Germline loops: CDR1 SNHLY, CDR2 FYNNEI. CDR3 in DNA: TGTGCCAGCATATTTGGACTAGCGGCCACAGATACGCAGTATTTT. As protein: CASIFGLAATDTQYF. The variable domain in full, with the rest retrieved from reference TRBV2 and TRBJ2-3, is EPEVTQTPSHQVTQMGQEVILRCVPISNHLYFYWYRQILGQKVEFLVSFYNNEISEKSEIFDDQFSVERPDGSNFTLKIRSTKLEDSAMYFCASIFGLAATDTQYFGPGTRLTVL.